What follows is one T cell receptor (beta chain) and its context. The record originates from a study of T cell changes during pregnancy in multiple sclerosis. Profiling relied on immunoSEQ multiplex PCR, and the TCRdb table lists in-frame clones only, not all of them. This table holds around 41,000 clones, 80% to 95% found once. The CDR3 loop spans 14 amino acids. CDR1 and CDR2 (germline): MNHNS, SASEGT. Unmatched junction bases numbered 6, after V lost 6 bases and J lost 1 base. This receptor was obtained from a female donor in good health, enrolled as a control in a pregnancy study. The specimen was CD4+ T cells from peripheral blood mononuclear cells, collected in the third trimester of pregnancy. V and J are TRBV6-1 and TRBJ2-7; 7 bases match TRBD1. The CDR3 region has the DNA TGTGCCAGCAGCCCGGACAGGATATCCTACGAGCAGTACTTC. It encodes CASSPDRISYEQYF.